This T cell receptor beta chain was identified during a study of T cells in Graves' hyperthyroidism and ophthalmopathy. Study-level results: A 13 V-J model separated ophthalmopathy from stable hyperthyroidism. Most thyroid-expanded clonotypes above 0.001 were also found in blood.

The TCR beta CDR3 regions underwent amplification using RNA transcripts as the source. First-round RT-PCR of the TCR CDR3 relied on the HTBI primer set. Using its own MiXCR run on the multiplex PCR reads, TCRdb lists one record per CDR3 protein. The table lists approximately 590,000 distinct CDR3 sequences, more than 15% of them singletons, with about 7% in the top ten. Uncontrolled infections, other autoimmune diseases, pregnancy or lactation led to exclusion of patients. This clonotype was seen repeatedly, ten times or more. No antigen is known for it. The CDR3 has 17 residues. V was clipped by 2 bases and J by 3 bases; unmatched bases: 9. From germline, CDR1 is MNHEY and CDR2 SMNVEV (reference sequence).

Sequencing used blood. This receptor was obtained from a woman aged 25 to 39 with Graves' hyperthyroidism. The genes are TRBV27 and TRBJ2-7; 11 nucleotides agree with TRBD2. The CDR3 sequence: CASSLLLAGGMIYEQYF. The CDR3 DNA follows: TGTGCCAGCAGTTTACTTCTAGCGGGAGGCATGATCTACGAGCAGTACTTC.